The rows below give T cell receptor beta chains drawn from one sample of a study of graft-versus-host responses after intestinal transplantation. Measured with immunoSEQ multiplex PCR; TCRdb has only the in-frame clones, and not every one. Among approximately 18,000 clones listed, roughly 86% were seen once. Sample: PBMCs, taken roughly 32 weeks after intestinal transplant. Receptors originate from a human patient who received an intestinal transplant, so some T cells may come from the graft donor. Both conserved end residues are part of each CDR3. Size is stated for part of the rows, as once, few or many counts, or as a class when the clone is expanded.

V: TRBV10-2; size: .; J: TRBJ2-7; CDR3: CASSESTELREQYF
V: TRBV4-1; size: .; J: TRBJ1-6; CDR3: CASSQKGVSPLHF
V: TRBV4-2; size: .; J: TRBJ1-4; CDR3: CASSLGSGALNEKLFF
V: TRBV5-1; size: .; J: .; CDR3: CASSFSRGLYEQYF
V: TRBV18; size: .; J: TRBJ1-2; CDR3: CASSRGGSDGYTF
V: TRBV5-5; size: .; J: TRBJ1-5; CDR3: CASIKRPGNQPQHF
V: TRBV9; size: .; J: TRBJ2-3; CDR3: CASSGDRGTDTQYF
V: TRBV6-6; size: few; J: TRBJ1-5; CDR3: CASSGTGYSNQPQHF
V: TRBV4-1; size: .; J: TRBJ2-2; CDR3: CASSSPRWRYNTGELFF
V: TRBV2; size: .; J: TRBJ2-7; CDR3: CASNPGHTSYEQYF
V: TRBV30; size: .; J: TRBJ2-5; CDR3: CAWSAPGAETQYF
V: TRBV11-2; size: .; J: TRBJ1-5; CDR3: CASSLDSREPQHF
V: TRBV6-1; size: .; J: TRBJ2-3; CDR3: CASSATGYTQYF
V: TRBV5-4; size: .; J: TRBJ2-6; CDR3: CASGGIVTRQSRANVLTF
V: TRBV6-5; size: .; J: TRBJ2-1; CDR3: CASSPGTHNEQFF